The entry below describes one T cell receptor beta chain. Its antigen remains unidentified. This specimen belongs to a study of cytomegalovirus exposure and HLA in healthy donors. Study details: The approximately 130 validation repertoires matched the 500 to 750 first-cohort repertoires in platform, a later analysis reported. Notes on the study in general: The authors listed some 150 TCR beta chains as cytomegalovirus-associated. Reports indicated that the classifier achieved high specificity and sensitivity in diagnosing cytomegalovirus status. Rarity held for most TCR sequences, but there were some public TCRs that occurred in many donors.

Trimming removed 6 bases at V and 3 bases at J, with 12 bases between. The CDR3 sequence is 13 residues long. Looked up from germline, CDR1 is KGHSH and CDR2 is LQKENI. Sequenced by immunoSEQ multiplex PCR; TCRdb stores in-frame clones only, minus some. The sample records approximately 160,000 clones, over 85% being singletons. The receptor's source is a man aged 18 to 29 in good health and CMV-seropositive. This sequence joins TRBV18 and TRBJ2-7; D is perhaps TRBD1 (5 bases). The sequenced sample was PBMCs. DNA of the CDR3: TGTGCCAGCTCCTCCTCACAGGACTACGAGCAGTACTTC. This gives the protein CASSSSQDYEQYF.